One T cell receptor beta chain is described in this entry. The CDR3 is 11 amino acids. With 10 bases clipped from V and 8 bases from J, the junction kept 7 bases outside the gene matches. CDR1 LNHDA and CDR2 SQIVND come from the germline V gene (reference sequence). Original data processing: How many nucleated cells were present was estimated from reference gene primer amplification. Only in-frame clones appear in the TCRdb table, and some are missing; sequencing was by immunoSEQ multiplex PCR. V and J calls and clone size are given by that table; D and trimming were obtained from the DNA. The sample carries roughly 130,000 clones, approximately 90% recorded once. These data are taken from a study of blood T cell repertoires in COVID-19. The overall study: Spain, Italy and the United States supplied samples that represented acute and convalescent COVID-19. The cDNA or gDNA used as material had been derived from T cells, B-cell-depleted T cells, or PBMCs.

The source of this sequence is a man aged 35 to 55 with acute or convalescent COVID-19. This chain uses TRBV19 with TRBJ1-2; TRBD1 aligns across 7 bases. Sample: peripheral blood. The CDR3 bases are TGTGCCAACGACAGGGAACGAGGCTACACCTTC. Amino acids: CANDRERGYTF.